This T cell receptor (beta chain) was sequenced during a study of Ad26.COV2.S vaccination and SARS-CoV-2 variants. Study overall: Intramuscularly, Ad26.COV2.S was given either once or twice, 56 days apart.

Treatment in this sample: roughly 18 received Ad26.COV2.S at low or high dose, single or two shots; 5 received placebo; per-sample allocation not given. Collection of samples fell on day 63 after the first vaccine or placebo injection. Adults aged 18-55 years in Boston included the donor. Profiled with immunoSEQ multiplex PCR; TCRdb holds only in-frame clones, not every one. Of roughly 250,000 clones listed, roughly 87% are singletons. Study-level findings and limits: Vaccine recipients and placebo recipients showed similar non-spike TCR breadth. Spike-specific CD8+ and CD4+ T cell responses reportedly showed substantial breadth after vaccination.

The CDR3 is 15 residues long. V dropped 5 bases and J dropped 6; count of bases not matched to a gene: 9. In germline, CDR1 is SGHNT, CDR2 YYREEE (reference sequence). Notes on this clone: Its antigen is unknown.

Sequencing used peripheral blood, obtained in a trial of Ad26.COV2.S vaccine versus placebo. This sequence was found in a person aged 18-65 years who received the Ad26.COV2.S COVID-19 vaccine or a placebo. The chain employs TRBV5-4 and TRBJ2-4; 9 positions match TRBD2. As DNA, the CDR3 is TGTGCCAGCAGTTCCTCTAGCGGGATAGGAAACATTCAGTACTTC. Translated: CASSSSSGIGNIQYF.